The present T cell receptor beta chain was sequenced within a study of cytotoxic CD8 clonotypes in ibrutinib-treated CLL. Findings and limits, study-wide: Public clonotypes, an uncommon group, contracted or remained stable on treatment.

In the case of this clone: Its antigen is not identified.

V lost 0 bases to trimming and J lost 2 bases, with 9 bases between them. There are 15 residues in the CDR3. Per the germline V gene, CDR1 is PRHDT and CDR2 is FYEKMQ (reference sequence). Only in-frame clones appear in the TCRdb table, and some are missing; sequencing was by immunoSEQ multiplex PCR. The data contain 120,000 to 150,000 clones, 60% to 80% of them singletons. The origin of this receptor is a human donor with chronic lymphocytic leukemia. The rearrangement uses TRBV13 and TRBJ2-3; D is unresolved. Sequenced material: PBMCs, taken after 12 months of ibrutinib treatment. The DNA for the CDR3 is TGTGCCAGCAGCTTAGGTGGGCTATTCACAGATACGCAGTATTTT. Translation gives CASSLGGLFTDTQYF.